The 15 T cell receptor beta chains below come from one sample, sequenced in a study of T cells in localized non-small cell lung cancer. TCRdb keeps only in-frame clones here, not all; method: immunoSEQ multiplex PCR. The sample holds about 53,000 clones, roughly 88% seen once. The source was peripheral blood mononuclear cells, collected before any cancer treatment. These receptors were taken from a man aged 40-75 years with stage III lung adenocarcinoma.

Turning to this clone: An end of the junction differs from the germline gene, which may be a read error. The J gene is TRBJ2-7, the V gene TRBV5-5; possibly TRBD1 or TRBD2 for D (5 bases each). Germline CDR1 and CDR2: SGHKS and YYEKEE (reference sequence). This CDR3 comprises 16 residues. The CDR3 here is CASKLGTGTARDEQYF. Here the CDR3 DNA reads TGTGCAAGCAAATTGGGTACCGGGACGGCGCGAGACGAGCAGTACTTC.

V gene TRBV10-3 combines with J gene TRBJ2-7; the match to TRBD1 covers 8 bases. Germline V gene data show CDR1 as ENHRY and CDR2 as SYGVKD. J was trimmed by 3 bases and V by 4 bases; bases with no gene match: 8. The CDR3 is made up of 15 amino acids. DNA for the CDR3: TGTGCCATCAGTGCTGGACAGGGTCCAAGCTACGAGCAGTACTTC. It specifies CAISAGQGPSYEQYF.

V gene TRBV19 combines with J gene TRBJ2-5; a weak D match, TRBD2 (6 bases). CDR1 and CDR2 from the germline V gene are LNHDA and SQIVND (reference sequence). This CDR3 is built from 16 residues. The V end lost 5 bases, the J end lost 0 bases, and 16 bases lay between the germline ends. The chain's CDR3 is CASSQNGGGNQETQYF. The CDR3, as DNA: TGTGCCAGTAGTCAAAACGGAGGAGGGAACCAAGAGACCCAGTACTTC.

The J gene is TRBJ1-3, the V gene TRBV11-2; no firm D call. Germline V gene sequence: CDR1 SGHAT, CDR2 FQNNGV. The CDR3 covers 13 residues. Trimming removed 3 bases from V and 4 bases from J, with 7 bases in between. This CDR3 reads CASSLFLGNTIYF. The DNA for the CDR3 is TGTGCCAGCAGCTTGTTCCTAGGAAACACCATATATTTT.

The chain has TRBV5-5 and TRBJ2-7, with D maybe TRBD2 (6 bases). The ends were cut back, 0 bases at V and 2 bases at J, with 9 bases in the middle. This CDR3 region has 14 residues. Germline V gene data show CDR1 as SGHKS and CDR2 as YYEKEE (reference sequence). The CDR3 loop reads CASSLAGGTYEQYF. The CDR3 DNA reads as TGTGCCAGCAGCTTGGCAGGCGGGACCTACGAGCAGTACTTC. Full variable domain (outside the CDR3, taken from reference TRBV5-5 and TRBJ2-7): DAGVTQSPTHLIKTRGQQVTLRCSPISGHKSVSWYQQVLGQGPQFIFQYYEKEERGRGNFPDRFSARQFPNYSSELNVNALLLGDSALYLCASSLAGGTYEQYFGPGTRLTVT.

The chain employs TRBV5-1 and TRBJ2-1, with D maybe TRBD2 (6 bases). The CDR3 is 16 residues long. V lost 4 bases to trimming and J lost 7 bases, with 21 bases between them. Germline V gives CDR1 SGHRS, CDR2 YFSETQ. The CDR3 DNA is TGCGCCAGCAGCACCACAGAAAACCGCGCGGGGAATGAGCAGTTCTTC. As protein: CASSTTENRAGNEQFF.

CDR3 protein: CAISISGASTDTQYF. The CDR3 bases are TGTGCCATCAGCATTAGCGGGGCAAGCACAGATACGCAGTATTTT. This chain connects TRBV10-3 to TRBJ2-3; 8 bases fit TRBD2. This CDR3 spans 15 amino acids. V lost 6 bases to trimming and J lost 0 bases; unmatched junction nucleotides: 5. Germline V gene lookup returns CDR1 ENHRY and CDR2 SYGVKD.

This clone was counted once. This chain joins TRBV7-2 and TRBJ2-7; 10 bases match TRBD1. The CDR3 totals 13 residues. J lost 6 bases, V lost 5 bases, and 4 bases had no gene match. CDR1 is SGHTA and CDR2 is FQGNSA in the germline V gene. Here the CDR3 DNA reads TGTGCCAGCAGCCGGACAGGGGGGGGCGAGCAGTACTTC. This gives the protein CASSRTGGGEQYF.

The J gene is TRBJ1-3, the V gene TRBV9, with a weak D call TRBD1 (6 bases). The CDR3 spans 14 residues. Germline lookup yields CDR1 SGDLS and CDR2 YYNGEE. Between the trimmed V and J ends, which lost 4 bases and 4 bases, there was a span of 12 bases. The CDR3 reads CASSLIDRGNTIYF. The DNA of the CDR3 is TGTGCCAGCAGCCTAATTGACAGGGGAAACACCATATATTTT. Together with reference TRBV9 and TRBJ1-3, the CDR3 gives the full variable domain: DSGVTQTPKHLITATGQRVTLRCSPRSGDLSVYWYQQSLDQGLQFLIQYYNGEERAKGNILERFSAQQFPDLHSELNLSSLELGDSALYFCASSLIDRGNTIYFGEGSWLTVV.

V gene TRBV19 combines with J gene TRBJ2-1; TRBD1 matches 11 bases. This CDR3 is 14 amino acids long. With V trimmed by 4 bases and J by 6 bases, 2 bases remained unmatched. CDR1 is LNHDA and CDR2 is SQIVND in the germline V gene (reference sequence). This CDR3 reads CASSSGQGANEQFF. The CDR3 DNA is TGTGCCAGTAGTAGTGGACAGGGGGCCAATGAGCAGTTCTTC.

The chain is built from TRBV27 and TRBJ1-1, with a tentative D call TRBD1 (6 bases). From germline, CDR1 is MNHEY and CDR2 SMNVEV (reference sequence). The CDR3 extends over 13 amino acids. The ends were cut back, 5 bases at V and 4 bases at J, with 11 bases in the middle. The CDR3 DNA reads TGTGCCAGCAGTGTAGGGGGATTCACTGAAGCTTTCTTT. This translates into CASSVGGFTEAFF.

This rearrangement joins TRBV4-1 to TRBJ2-7; 7 bases line up with TRBD2. With V trimmed by 4 bases and J by 3 bases, 12 bases remained unmatched. CDR1 and CDR2 from the germline V gene are MGHRA and YSYEKL. CDR3 length equals 16 residues. This CDR3 is CASSPSVSRERYEQYF. CDR3 bases: TGCGCCAGCAGCCCTAGTGTATCGCGGGAGCGCTACGAGCAGTACTTC.

The V and J genes are TRBV7-3 and TRBJ2-2; 9 bases map to TRBD2. After removal of 4 bases from V and 7 bases from J, the junction contained 7 bases not matched to a gene. Germline V CDR1 and CDR2: SGHTA, FQGTGA. CDR3 length: 15 amino acids. For the CDR3, the DNA is TGTGCCAGCAGCTCGACTAGCGGAAAAGGCGGGGAGCTGTTTTTT. Amino acids: CASSSTSGKGGELFF.

This clone was detected only a few times. V is TRBV28 and J is TRBJ2-5; D gene ambiguous. V lost 3 bases to trimming and J lost 1 base, with 3 bases between them. The CDR3 runs to 12 residues. Germline-derived CDR1 and CDR2 are MDHEN and SYDVKM. For the CDR3, the DNA is TGTGCCAGCAGTTTGTCCCAAGAGACCCAGTACTTC. Translating it yields CASSLSQETQYF.

The rearrangement uses TRBV7-2 and TRBJ2-7; D possibly matches TRBD1 or TRBD2 (7 bases each). Germline V gene data show CDR1 as SGHTA and CDR2 as FQGNSA. Trimming removed 4 bases from V and 0 bases from J, with 19 bases in between. CDR3 size: 17 residues. This CDR3 reads CASSYTGAGTTSYEQYF. CDR3 nucleotides: TGTGCCAGCAGCTATACAGGGGCCGGGACTACCTCCTACGAGCAGTACTTC.